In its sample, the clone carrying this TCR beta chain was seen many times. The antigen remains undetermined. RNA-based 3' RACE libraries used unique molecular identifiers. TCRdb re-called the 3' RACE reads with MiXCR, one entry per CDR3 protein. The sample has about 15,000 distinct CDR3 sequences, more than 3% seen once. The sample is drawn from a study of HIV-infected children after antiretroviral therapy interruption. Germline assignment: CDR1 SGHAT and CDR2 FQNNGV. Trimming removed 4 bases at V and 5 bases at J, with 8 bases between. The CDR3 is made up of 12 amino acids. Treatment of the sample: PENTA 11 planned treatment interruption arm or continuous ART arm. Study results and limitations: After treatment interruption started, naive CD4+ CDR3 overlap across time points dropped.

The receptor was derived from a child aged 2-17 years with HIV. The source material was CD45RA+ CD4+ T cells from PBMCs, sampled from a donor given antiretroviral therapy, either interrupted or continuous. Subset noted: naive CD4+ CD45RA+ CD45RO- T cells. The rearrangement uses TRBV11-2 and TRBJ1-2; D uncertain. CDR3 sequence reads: CASSSAGYGYTF. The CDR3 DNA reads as TGTGCCAGCAGCTCAGCAGGATATGGCTACACCTTC.